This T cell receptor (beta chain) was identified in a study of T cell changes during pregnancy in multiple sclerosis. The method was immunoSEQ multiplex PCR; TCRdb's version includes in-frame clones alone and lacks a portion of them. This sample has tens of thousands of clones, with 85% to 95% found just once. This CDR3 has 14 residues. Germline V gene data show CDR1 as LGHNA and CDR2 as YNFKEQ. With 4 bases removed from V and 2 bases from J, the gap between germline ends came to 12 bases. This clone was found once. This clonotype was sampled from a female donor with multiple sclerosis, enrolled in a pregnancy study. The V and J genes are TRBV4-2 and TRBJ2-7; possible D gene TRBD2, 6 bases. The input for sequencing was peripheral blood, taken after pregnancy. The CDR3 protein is CASSREPGAYEQYF. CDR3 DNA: TGTGCCAGCAGCCGAGAACCGGGGGCCTACGAGCAGTACTTC.